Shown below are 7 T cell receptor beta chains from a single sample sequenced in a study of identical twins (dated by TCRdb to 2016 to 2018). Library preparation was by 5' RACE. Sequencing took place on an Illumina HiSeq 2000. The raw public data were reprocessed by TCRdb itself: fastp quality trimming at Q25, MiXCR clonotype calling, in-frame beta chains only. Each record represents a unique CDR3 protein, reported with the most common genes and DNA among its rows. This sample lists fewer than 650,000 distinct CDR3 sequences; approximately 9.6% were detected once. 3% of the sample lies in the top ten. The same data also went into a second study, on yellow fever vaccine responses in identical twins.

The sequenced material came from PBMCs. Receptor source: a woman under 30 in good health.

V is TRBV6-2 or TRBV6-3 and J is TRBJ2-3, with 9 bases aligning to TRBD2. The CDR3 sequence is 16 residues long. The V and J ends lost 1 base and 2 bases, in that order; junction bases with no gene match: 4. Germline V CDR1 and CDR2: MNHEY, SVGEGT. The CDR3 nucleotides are TGTGCCAGCAGTTACTTGACTAGCGGCTACACAGATACGCAGTATTTT. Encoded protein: CASSYLTSGYTDTQYF.

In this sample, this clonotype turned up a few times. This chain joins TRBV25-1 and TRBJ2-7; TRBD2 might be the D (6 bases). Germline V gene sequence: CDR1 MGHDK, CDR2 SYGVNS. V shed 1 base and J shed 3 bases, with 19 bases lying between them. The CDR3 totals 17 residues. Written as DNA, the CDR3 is TGTGCCAGCAGTGAATTCACGGGGCTGGGAGGTAACTACGAGCAGTACTTC. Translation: CASSEFTGLGGNYEQYF.

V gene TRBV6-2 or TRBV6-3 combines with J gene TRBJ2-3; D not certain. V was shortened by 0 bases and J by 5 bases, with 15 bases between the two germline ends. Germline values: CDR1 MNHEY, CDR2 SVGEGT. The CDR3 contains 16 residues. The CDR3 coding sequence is TGTGCCAGCAGTTACTCGAAGAGGAGTAGTAAAGATACGCAGTATTTT. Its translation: CASSYSKRSSKDTQYF.

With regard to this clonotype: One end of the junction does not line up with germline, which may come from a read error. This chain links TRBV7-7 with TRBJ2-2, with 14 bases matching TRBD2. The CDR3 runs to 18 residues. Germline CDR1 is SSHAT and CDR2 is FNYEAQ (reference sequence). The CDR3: CASSPGLAGVPITGELFF. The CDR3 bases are TGTGCTAGCAGCCCGGGACTAGCGGGGGTCCCAATCACCGGGGAGCTGTTTTTT.

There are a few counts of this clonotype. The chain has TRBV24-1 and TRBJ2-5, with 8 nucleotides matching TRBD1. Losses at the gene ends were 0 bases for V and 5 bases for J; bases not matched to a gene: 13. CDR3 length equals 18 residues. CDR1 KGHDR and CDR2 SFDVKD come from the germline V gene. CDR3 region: CATSDLPSRAGGLETQYF. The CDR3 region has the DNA TGTGCCACCAGTGATTTGCCTTCTAGGGCAGGGGGCTTGGAGACCCAGTACTTC.

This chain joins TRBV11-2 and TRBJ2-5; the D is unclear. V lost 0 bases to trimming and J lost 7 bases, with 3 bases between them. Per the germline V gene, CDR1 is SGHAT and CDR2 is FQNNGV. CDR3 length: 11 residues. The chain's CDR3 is CASSLEVTQYF. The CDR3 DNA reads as TGTGCCAGCAGCTTAGAGGTGACCCAGTACTTC.

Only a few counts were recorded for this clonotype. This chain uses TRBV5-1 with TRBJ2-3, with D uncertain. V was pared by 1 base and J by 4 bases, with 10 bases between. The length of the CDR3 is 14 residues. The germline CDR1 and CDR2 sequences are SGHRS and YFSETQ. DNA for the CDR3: TGCGCCAGCAGCTTGAGGCAGGACGCAGATACGCAGTATTTT. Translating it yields CASSLRQDADTQYF.